This TCR beta chain appears in the sequencing data of a study of response to subunit inactivated influenza vaccine (dated by TCRdb to the late 2010s). Regarding the study in general: The study used deep quantitative T cell receptor repertoire profiling to track responses to a trivalent subunit inactivated influenza vaccine. The study at large found these results: It was suggested by the authors that each seasonal influenza vaccination may recruit only a limited number of new T cells.

The germline V gene (reference sequence) specifies DFQATT as CDR1 and SNEGSKA as CDR2. The CDR3 runs 11 residues from the cysteine to the phenylalanine. CDR3 DNA is the only sequence kept; it has 33 bases, read in frame from the first base. Trimming removed 8 bases from V and 3 bases from J, leaving 8 bases between the germline ends. Points on this clonotype: Its antigen remains undetermined. No qualities accompany the bases; no much larger clone lies one base away.

Receptors were amplified or captured by RT-PCR. Reads for this sample came from an Illumina HiSeq 2500. The raw public reads went through TCRdb reprocessing: fastp at Q25, MiXCR clone calling, in-frame beta chains kept. Rows with a matching CDR3 protein are joined into one entry that keeps the most common DNA and genes. The sample profile shows about 520,000 distinct CDR3 sequences; approximately 11% of them were found once. The ten largest account for more than 10% of the sample. This specimen's time point label, interpreted: approximately 40 days after influenza vaccine administration. This receptor was taken from a man aged 50 to 60 who received an inactivated influenza vaccine. Donor details come from another sample of the same person, matched by shared clones. The sample was PBMCs from blood, taken 45 days after vaccination. The V and J segments used are TRBV20-1 and TRBJ2-1; the D gene is not confidently resolved. In nucleotides, the sequence is TGCAGTCCGAATAACTACAATGAGCAGTTCTTC. This encodes CSPNNYNEQFF.